This T cell receptor beta chain was documented in a study of chemoradiotherapy in HPV16-positive cancers. The CDR3 length is 17 residues. This clone occurred a few times. Produced via immunoSEQ multiplex PCR; TCRdb's table is partial and in-frame only. This sample carries around 62,000 clones, approximately 91% of them seen once, and the ten largest clones take more than 3.5%. The sequencing here drew on blood, taken from a patient who underwent chemoradiotherapy. The receptor's source is a human donor with HPV-associated anogenital cancer. This chain uses TRBV21-1 with TRBJ2-7; no DNA check was done on the table's D call, TRBD1. TRBV21-1 constitutes a pseudogene. CDR3 region: CASSKWGRQGWLYEQYF. The CDR3 bases are TGTGCCAGCAGCAAATGGGGGAGACAGGGATGGCTATACGAGCAGTACTTC.